Listed here are 27 T cell receptor beta chains from one sample, sequenced in a study of blood T cells in healthy people across ages. Together with a sample-barcoded 5' primer, a J-beta primer mix was included in a second PCR lasting roughly 6 to 12 cycles. MiXCR, run by TCRdb on the 5' RACE reads, gives a single entry per CDR3 protein. Of 790,000 or so distinct CDR3 sequences in the sample, more than 55% are singletons; the top ten hold approximately 24%. The sequencing sample was made of blood. These receptors were collected from a man aged 35-49 years in good health.

There are many counts of this clonotype. J is TRBJ2-5 and V is TRBV5-1, with TRBD1 as a possible D gene (6 bases). The germline V gene has CDR1 SGHRS and CDR2 YFSETQ. The V end was cut by 4 bases, the J end by 4 bases, with 14 bases between. The CDR3 spans 14 residues. The CDR3 protein is CASSPTTQGETQYF. As DNA, the CDR3 is TGCGCCAGCAGCCCCACAACACAGGGAGAGACCCAGTACTTC. Complete variable domain (other parts from reference TRBV5-1 and TRBJ2-5): KAGVTQTPRYLIKTRGQQVTLSCSPISGHRSVSWYQQTPGQGLQFLFEYFSETQRNKGNFPGRFSGRQFSNSRSEMNVSTLELGDSALYLCASSPTTQGETQYFGPGTRLLVL.

J is TRBJ2-2 and V is TRBV6-5; perhaps TRBD2 as D (7 bases). The germline V gene has CDR1 MNHEY and CDR2 SVGAGI. Trimming pared 4 bases from V and 5 bases from J, leaving 11 bases between. The CDR3 is made up of 14 amino acids. The CDR3 sequence: CASSFRGATGELFF. CDR3 bases: TGTGCCAGCAGTTTTCGGGGGGCGACCGGGGAGCTGTTTTTT.

This clonotype was picked up one time. A much more abundant neighbour one base away suggests this may be a read error. V and J are TRBV7-2 and TRBJ1-2, with 9 nucleotides matching TRBD1. Germline V gene sequence: CDR1 SGHTA, CDR2 FQGNSA. The CDR3 runs to 16 residues. V shed 3 bases and J 4 bases; nucleotides not matched to a gene: 9. The CDR3 reads CASSLHHRDRAYGYTF. The CDR3 bases are TGTGCCAGCAGCTTGCATCACAGGGACAGGGCCTATGGCTACACCTTC.

A note on this clonotype: A much larger clonotype is one base distant, so this may be a read error. The chain uses TRBV10-3 and TRBJ1-1; possible D gene TRBD1, 5 bases. This CDR3 comprises 14 residues. The germline gives CDR1 ENHRY, CDR2 SYGVKD. Trimming took 10 bases from V and 6 from J, leaving 21 bases between them. The CDR3 coding sequence is TGTGCCACCAGAGATGACAGTATGTTCGCTGAAGCTTTCTTT. This gives the protein CATRDDSMFAEAFF.

This chain links TRBV28 with TRBJ1-3; D unresolved. V lost 3 bases and J lost 2, with 14 bases in between. This CDR3 has 16 amino acids. CDR1 and CDR2 from the germline V gene are MDHEN and SYDVKM. The CDR3 protein is CASSFSGWRTGNTIYF. The CDR3 DNA sequence: TGTGCCAGCAGTTTTTCGGGGTGGAGGACTGGAAACACCATATATTTT. Combining the CDR3 with reference TRBV28 and TRBJ1-3 gives the whole variable domain DVKVTQSSRYLVKRTGEKVFLECVQDMDHENMFWYRQDPGLGLRLIYFSYDVKMKEKGDIPEGYSVSREKKERFSLILESASTNQTSMYLCASSFSGWRTGNTIYFGEGSWLTVV.

V gene TRBV29-1 combines with J gene TRBJ2-3, with D possibly TRBD2 on 5 matching bases. The CDR3 loop spans 11 amino acids. CDR1 is SQVTM, CDR2 ANQGSEA, per germline. DNA of the CDR3: TGCAGTTCAAACTCGGGGGATACGCAGTATTTT. Protein: CSSNSGDTQYF.

On this clonotype: A read error may produce the germline difference seen at one junction end. V gene TRBV20-1 combines with J gene TRBJ2-1; D call uncertain. Germline values: CDR1 DFQATT, CDR2 SNEGSKA (reference sequence). The CDR3 extends over 11 amino acids. The CDR3 here is CSQTPHYEQFF. The CDR3 region has the DNA TGCAGCCAGACACCCCACTATGAGCAGTTTTTC.

The rearrangement links TRBV15 to TRBJ2-7; D is undetermined. V was clipped by 0 bases and J by 3 bases, with 9 bases between them. From germline, CDR1 is LNHNV and CDR2 YYDKDF (reference sequence). This CDR3 has 14 amino acids. The DNA of the CDR3 is TGTGCCACCAGCAGAGATGACGGATACTACGAGCAGTACTTC. It is translated as CATSRDDGYYEQYF. The full variable domain, rest sourced from reference TRBV15 and TRBJ2-7, is DAMVIQNPRYQVTQFGKPVTLSCSQTLNHNVMYWYQQKSSQAPKLLFHYYDKDFNNEADTPDNFQSRRPNTSFCFLDIRSPGLGDTAMYLCATSRDDGYYEQYFGPGTRLTVT.

V and J are TRBV7-2 and TRBJ2-4; the D gene is possibly TRBD2 (6 bases). This CDR3 has 15 amino acids. V lost 1 base and J lost 8, with 15 bases in between. CDR1 and CDR2 from the germline V gene are SGHTA and FQGNSA. The CDR3 loop is CASSLGGDRSDIQYF. The CDR3 nucleotides are TGTGCCAGCAGCTTAGGGGGGGACCGCTCGGACATTCAGTACTTC.

The genes are TRBV7-2 and TRBJ2-7; D ambiguous. The last part of the DNA fits TRBJ2-5 better; the J call may be wrong. Germline CDR1 SGHTA, CDR2 FQGNSA. The CDR3 sequence is 13 residues long. The CDR3 here is CASSPSVEETQYF. The CDR3 DNA reads as TGTGCCAGCAGCCCCAGTGTGGAAGAGACCCAGTACTTC.

This clonotype was detected a few times. V gene TRBV7-2 combines with J gene TRBJ1-2, with unresolved D. Trimming shortened V by 3 bases and J by 7 bases, and 18 bases separated the two germline ends. The germline gives CDR1 SGHTA, CDR2 FQGNSA. CDR3 length: 15 amino acids. CDR3 in DNA: TGTGCCAGCAGCTTTAGCCGGCAGGCTCCTTCTGGCTACACCTTC. It encodes CASSFSRQAPSGYTF.

This clonotype was picked up a small number of times. The chain combines TRBV6-6 with TRBJ2-2; possible D gene TRBD2, 7 bases. CDR1 is MNHNY and CDR2 is SVGAGI in the germline V gene (reference sequence). V was pared by 11 bases and J by 1 base, with 17 bases between. The CDR3 spans 15 residues. The CDR3 DNA reads TGTGCCGGATCCGGGGGGCCCTTGAACACCGGGGAGCTGTTTTTT. Translated: CAGSGGPLNTGELFF.

The rearrangement links TRBV7-2 to TRBJ2-5, with 14 bases fitting TRBD2. V lost 4 bases and J lost 11; bases outside the gene matches: 9. The germline CDR1 and CDR2 sequences are SGHTA and FQGNSA. CDR3 length: 15 residues. DNA of the CDR3: TGTGCCAGCAGCTCGGGACTAGCGGGAGTACAGGAGCAGTACTTC. It encodes CASSSGLAGVQEQYF.

The chain is built from TRBV7-8 and TRBJ2-7; D is undetermined. The germline V and J ends were trimmed by 3 bases and 1 base, with 16 bases remaining between them. This CDR3 is built from 16 residues. Germline V lookup: CDR1 SGHVS, CDR2 FQNEAQ. The CDR3 nucleotides are TGTGCCAGCAGCTTGGGAAGCTTACTTGGATCCTACGAGCAGTACTTC. This encodes CASSLGSLLGSYEQYF.

This clonotype has more than one count but fewer than ten. The chain links TRBV7-9 to TRBJ2-7; D is ambiguous. The CDR3 totals 12 residues. V lost 1 base, J lost 7 bases, and 8 bases lay in between. CDR1 is SEHNR and CDR2 is FQNEAQ in the germline V gene (reference sequence). The DNA for the CDR3 is TGTGCCAGCAGCTTAGAGCCACTAGAGCAGTACTTC. As protein: CASSLEPLEQYF. Together with reference TRBV7-9 and TRBJ2-7, the CDR3 gives the full variable domain: DTGVSQNPRHKITKRGQNVTFRCDPISEHNRLYWYRQTLGQGPEFLTYFQNEAQLEKSRLLSDRFSAERPKGSFSTLEIQRTEQGDSAMYLCASSLEPLEQYFGPGTRLTVT.

V usage is TRBV6-2 or TRBV6-3 and J usage is TRBJ1-2, with a weak D call TRBD1 (6 bases). The CDR3 totals 14 residues. Germline loops: CDR1 MNHEY, CDR2 SVGEGT. V lost 5 bases and J 3 bases, leaving 13 bases between the germline ends. The CDR3 DNA reads TGTGCCAGCAGTCGAGGACAGTTAGACTATGGCTACACCTTC. It codes for CASSRGQLDYGYTF.

This clonotype was counted only a few times. The chain has TRBV3-1 and TRBJ2-7; maybe TRBD2 (6 bases). The CDR3 covers 12 residues. The V end lost 5 bases, the J end lost 6 bases, and 11 bases lay between the germline ends. CDR1 and CDR2 from the germline V gene are LGHDT and YNNKEL (reference sequence). CDR3 sequence: CASSTGGGEQYF. Written as DNA, the CDR3 is TGTGCCAGCAGCACCGGGGGTGGCGAGCAGTACTTC.

The CDR3 coding sequence is TGCAGCGTTGAAGATAGTGCGAAGCAGTTCTTC. Translation: CSVEDSAKQFF. The J gene is TRBJ2-1, the V gene TRBV29-1; D not certain. Trimming left V 0 bases short and J 11 bases short, with 8 bases between. This CDR3 is built from 11 residues. Germline values: CDR1 SQVTM, CDR2 ANQGSEA.

This clonotype was counted between two and nine times. The chain employs TRBV27 and TRBJ2-2, with D possibly TRBD1 on 6 matching bases. The length of the CDR3 is 14 residues. With 4 bases removed from V and 2 bases from J, the gap between germline ends came to 8 bases. The germline V gene encodes CDR1 MNHEY and CDR2 SMNVEV (reference sequence). The CDR3 region is CASSWDINTGELFF. For the CDR3, the DNA is TGTGCCAGCAGTTGGGACATTAACACCGGGGAGCTGTTTTTT.

The V gene is TRBV29-1, the J gene TRBJ2-1; 11 bases are a match to TRBD2. The CDR3 loop spans 14 amino acids. Germline V gene lookup returns CDR1 SQVTM and CDR2 ANQGSEA. V was clipped by 7 bases and J by 7 bases; unmatched bases: 9. The DNA of the CDR3 is TGCAGCGCACTTAGCGGGAGGGGTTTGAATGAGCAGTTCTTC. Protein product: CSALSGRGLNEQFF.

The chain uses TRBV12-3 or TRBV12-4 and TRBJ1-3; perhaps TRBD1 as D (5 bases). This CDR3 region has 15 residues. The germline V and J ends were trimmed by 2 bases and 7 bases, with 15 bases remaining between them. The CDR3 spells CASSLFGQGENTIYF. CDR3 nucleotides: TGTGCCAGCAGTTTATTCGGGCAGGGAGAGAACACCATATATTTT.

The genes are TRBV6-2 or TRBV6-3 and TRBJ2-7, with unresolved D. The CDR3 contains 13 residues. The germline V gene encodes CDR1 MNHEY and CDR2 SVGEGT. V lost 6 bases, J lost 2 bases, and 11 bases lay in between. This chain's CDR3 is CASSWTAAYEQYF. Written as DNA, the CDR3 is TGTGCCAGCAGCTGGACGGCAGCCTACGAGCAGTACTTC.

This rearrangement joins TRBV7-2 to TRBJ1-5; 7 bases are shared with TRBD1. V shed 1 base and J 2 bases; nucleotides not matched to a gene: 5. Per germline, CDR1 SGHTA and CDR2 FQGNSA. CDR3 length: 16 residues. The CDR3 loop is CASSLVPGTGNQPQHF. CDR3 DNA: TGTGCCAGCAGCTTAGTCCCCGGGACAGGCAATCAGCCCCAGCATTTT.

This clonotype was found a few times. The chain carries TRBV20-1 and TRBJ2-5; D remains ambiguous. The assigned J gene may be wrong: the sequence end matches TRBJ2-7 better. This CDR3 spans 12 amino acids. The germline CDR1 and CDR2 sequences are DFQATT and SNEGSKA (reference sequence). The CDR3 region is CSARFSGVEQYF. CDR3 nucleotide sequence: TGCAGTGCTAGGTTTTCAGGAGTCGAGCAGTACTTC.

The rearrangement links TRBV7-9 to TRBJ2-3; D gene ambiguous. The V end was cut by 7 bases, the J end by 0 bases, with 8 bases between. CDR3 length: 13 amino acids. Germline V gene lookup returns CDR1 SEHNR and CDR2 FQNEAQ (reference sequence). CDR3 sequence (DNA): TGTGCCAGCAACCAAGGAAGCACAGATACGCAGTATTTT. Translated: CASNQGSTDTQYF.

The V call is TRBV28, the J call TRBJ1-1, with D maybe TRBD1 (5 bases). Trimming stripped 6 bases from V and 5 bases from J, with 10 bases between. CDR3 length: 12 residues. CDR1 is MDHEN, CDR2 SYDVKM, per germline. CDR3 nucleotides: TGTGCCAGCAGGTTCAGGGTAACTGAAGCTTTCTTT. This translates into CASRFRVTEAFF. The variable domain in full, with the rest retrieved from reference TRBV28 and TRBJ1-1, is DVKVTQSSRYLVKRTGEKVFLECVQDMDHENMFWYRQDPGLGLRLIYFSYDVKMKEKGDIPEGYSVSREKKERFSLILESASTNQTSMYLCASRFRVTEAFFGQGTRLTVV.

The chain carries TRBV29-1 and TRBJ2-2; D is undetermined. CDR1 is SQVTM, CDR2 ANQGSEA, per germline. The CDR3 sequence is 13 residues long. Deletions cut 8 bases from V and 0 bases from J, with 10 bases between. The DNA for the CDR3 is TGCAGCTCCGATGGGCCGAACACCGGGGAGCTGTTTTTT. Protein: CSSDGPNTGELFF.